The T cell receptor (beta chain) described here comes from a study of human thymus T cells. Regarding the study as a whole: Thymic repertoires overlap heavily among unrelated individuals, related research has reported.

This clone was seen only once. Its antigen is unknown. Germline CDR1 SGHRS, CDR2 YFSETQ. Trimming took 0 bases from V and 4 from J; bases not matched to a gene: 8. The CDR3 spans 16 residues. Thymus tissue for the work was resected from patients undergoing corrective heart surgery. Data came from immunoSEQ multiplex PCR; TCRdb stores just in-frame clones and leaves some out. The sample yields tens of thousands of clones, around 95% seen once. The chain recombines TRBV5-1 with TRBJ2-3; 7 bases agree with TRBD2. Sequencing was performed on thymus tissue. The receptor comes from a girl less than two years old with a congenital heart defect but otherwise immunologically healthy. The CDR3 nucleotides read TGCGCCAGCAGCTTGGATGGGGGGGTGAGGCCAGATACGCAGTATTTT. This codes for CASSLDGGVRPDTQYF.